The 8 T cell receptor beta chains below come from one sample, sequenced in a study of cytomegalovirus exposure and HLA in healthy donors. Use of 60 Vbeta and 13 Jbeta primers characterized the PCR. The protocol was immunoSEQ multiplex PCR, while the TCRdb copy is restricted to in-frame clones and leaves out a portion. The sample consists of roughly 140,000 clones, 75% to 85% of them appearing once. The material sequenced was PBMCs. The receptors derive from a human donor in good health.

In this sample, this clone turned up a few times. The CDR3 nucleotides are TGTGCCAGCAGCTTAGGACAGGGGAACACTGAAGCTTTCTTT. It yields the protein CASSLGQGNTEAFF. The V and J genes are TRBV7-6 and TRBJ1-1; TRBD1 agrees at 7 bases. The germline V gene has CDR1 SGHVS and CDR2 FNYEAQ. Losses at the gene ends were 1 base for V and 1 base for J; bases not matched to a gene: 0. CDR3 size: 14 residues.

V gene TRBV9 combines with J gene TRBJ2-1; possibly TRBD1 for D (5 bases). CDR1 and CDR2 (germline): SGDLS, YYNGEE. The CDR3 totals 16 residues. V was shortened by 3 bases and J by 4 bases, with 17 bases between the two germline ends. The chain's CDR3 is CASSGEPGKFYNEQFF. The CDR3, as DNA: TGTGCCAGCAGCGGTGAGCCAGGGAAGTTTTACAATGAGCAGTTCTTC.

V is TRBV5-1 and J is TRBJ2-5, with D tentatively TRBD1 (6 bases). The CDR3 length is 16 residues. Germline CDR1 reads SGHRS; CDR2 reads YFSETQ. V lost 4 bases and J 0 bases, leaving 16 bases between the germline ends. The CDR3 spells CASSPDPRTDQETQYF. CDR3 nucleotide sequence: TGCGCCAGCAGCCCAGACCCTAGGACAGACCAAGAGACCCAGTACTTC.

This clone was seen just once. This chain uses TRBV6-6 with TRBJ2-1; weak D call: TRBD2 (5 bases). Per germline, CDR1 MNHNY and CDR2 SVGAGI (reference sequence). V was clipped by 2 bases and J by 5 bases, with 10 bases between them. The CDR3 length is 14 residues. CDR3 DNA sequence: TGTGCCAGCAGTTACGGAGCGGTAAACAATGAGCAGTTCTTC. It codes for CASSYGAVNNEQFF.

V gene TRBV2 combines with J gene TRBJ2-1; 8 bases match TRBD1. V was clipped by 3 bases and J by 2 bases; unmatched bases: 6. CDR1 is SNHLY, CDR2 FYNNEI, per germline. This CDR3 is 16 amino acids long. The CDR3 loop reads CASSEDGQGPYNEQFF. The DNA for the CDR3 is TGTGCCAGCAGTGAGGATGGACAGGGACCCTACAATGAGCAGTTCTTC.

The genes are TRBV5-8 and TRBJ2-5; 8 bases align to TRBD2. Trimming removed 2 bases from V and 0 bases from J; junction bases left unmatched: 3. Germline CDR1 is SGHTS and CDR2 is YDEGEE. The CDR3 runs to 15 residues. DNA for the CDR3: TGTGCCAGCAGCTTTAGCGGGACGTACCAAGAGACCCAGTACTTC. Protein product: CASSFSGTYQETQYF. The entire variable domain, with the rest obtained from reference TRBV5-8 and TRBJ2-5, is as follows: EAGVTQSPTHLIKTRGQQATLRCSPISGHTSVYWYQQALGLGLQFLLWYDEGEERNRGNFPPRFSGRQFPNYSSELNVNALELEDSALYLCASSFSGTYQETQYFGPGTRLLVL.

V gene TRBV6-1 combines with J gene TRBJ2-1; 14 nucleotides line up with TRBD2. V shed 4 bases and J 8 bases; nucleotides not matched to a gene: 7. Germline assignment: CDR1 MNHNS and CDR2 SASEGT. The CDR3 spans 16 residues. This CDR3 reads CASSGGRTSGGYEQFF. In nucleotides, the CDR3 is TGTGCCAGCAGTGGTGGGAGGACTAGCGGGGGGTATGAGCAGTTCTTC.

This clone was recorded a few times. The rearrangement links TRBV25-1 to TRBJ1-1; unclear D gene. Looked up from germline, CDR1 is MGHDK and CDR2 is SYGVNS. This CDR3 has 12 amino acids. V lost 7 bases and J lost 2, with 8 bases in between. The CDR3 nucleotides are TGTGCCAGCATGACACAAAACACTGAAGCTTTCTTT. Translation gives CASMTQNTEAFF.